These 2 T cell receptor beta chains share one sample of origin, sequenced in a study of response to subunit inactivated influenza vaccine. MiXCR, run by TCRdb on the RT-PCR reads, gives a single entry per CDR3 protein. The data show about 520,000 distinct CDR3 sequences, approximately 7.2% seen once. The sequencing here drew on PBMCs from blood, taken less than 25 months after vaccination. The origin of the receptors is a man in his fifties or sixties who received an inactivated influenza vaccine.

The chain employs TRBV14 and TRBJ2-6; no clear D gene. The CDR3 covers 15 residues. CDR1 is SGHDN and CDR2 is FVKESK in the germline V gene. The V and J ends lost 3 bases and 0 bases respectively, with 6 bases between them. Written as DNA, the CDR3 is TGTGCCAGCAGCCAGTTCCACTCTGGGGCCAACGTCCTGACTTTC. It yields the protein CASSQFHSGANVLTF.

The chain links TRBV19 to TRBJ2-3; 7 nucleotides line up with TRBD1. V was clipped by 4 bases and J by 2 bases; unmatched bases: 6. The CDR3 length is 15 residues. Germline CDR1 and CDR2: LNHDA and SQIVND (reference sequence). Written as DNA, the CDR3 is TGTGCCAGTAGTACCCGGGACAGTTACACAGATACGCAGTATTTT. It specifies CASSTRDSYTDTQYF.